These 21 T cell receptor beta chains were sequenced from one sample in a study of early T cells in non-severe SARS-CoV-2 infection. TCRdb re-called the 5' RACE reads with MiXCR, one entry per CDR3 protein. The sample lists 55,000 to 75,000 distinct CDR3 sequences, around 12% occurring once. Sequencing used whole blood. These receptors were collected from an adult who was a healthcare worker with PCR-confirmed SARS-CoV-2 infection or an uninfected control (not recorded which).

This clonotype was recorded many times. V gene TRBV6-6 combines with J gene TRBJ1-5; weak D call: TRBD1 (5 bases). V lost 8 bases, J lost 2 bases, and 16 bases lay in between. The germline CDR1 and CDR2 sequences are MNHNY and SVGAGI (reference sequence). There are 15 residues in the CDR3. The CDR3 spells CASQPFVGRNQPQHF. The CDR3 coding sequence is TGTGCCAGCCAACCCTTTGTGGGGCGCAATCAGCCCCAGCATTTT.

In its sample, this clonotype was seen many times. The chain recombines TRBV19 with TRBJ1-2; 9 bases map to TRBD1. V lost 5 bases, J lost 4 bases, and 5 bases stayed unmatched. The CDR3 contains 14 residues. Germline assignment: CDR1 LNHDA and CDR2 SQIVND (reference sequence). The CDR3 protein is CASSAGQGGYGYTF. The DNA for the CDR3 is TGTGCCAGTAGTGCGGGACAGGGTGGCTATGGCTACACCTTC.

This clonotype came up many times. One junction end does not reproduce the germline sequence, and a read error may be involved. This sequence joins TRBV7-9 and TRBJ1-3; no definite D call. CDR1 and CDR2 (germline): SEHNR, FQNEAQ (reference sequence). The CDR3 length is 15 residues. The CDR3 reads CASTRSQNSENTIYF. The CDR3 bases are TGTGCCAGCACCCGGAGTCAGAACTCTGAAAACACCATATATTTT.

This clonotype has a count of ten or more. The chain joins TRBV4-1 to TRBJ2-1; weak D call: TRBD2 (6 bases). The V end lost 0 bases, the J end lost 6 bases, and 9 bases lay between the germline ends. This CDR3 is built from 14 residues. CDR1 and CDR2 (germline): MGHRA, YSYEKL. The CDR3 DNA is TGCGCCAGCAGCCAAGATCTGGGGGGCAATGAGCAGTTCTTC. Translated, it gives CASSQDLGGNEQFF.

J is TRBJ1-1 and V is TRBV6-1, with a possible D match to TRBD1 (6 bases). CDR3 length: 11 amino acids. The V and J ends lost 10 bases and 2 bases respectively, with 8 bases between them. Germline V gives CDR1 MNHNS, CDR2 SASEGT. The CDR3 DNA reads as TGTGCCACCAGGGGAAACACTGAAGCTTTCTTT. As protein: CATRGNTEAFF.

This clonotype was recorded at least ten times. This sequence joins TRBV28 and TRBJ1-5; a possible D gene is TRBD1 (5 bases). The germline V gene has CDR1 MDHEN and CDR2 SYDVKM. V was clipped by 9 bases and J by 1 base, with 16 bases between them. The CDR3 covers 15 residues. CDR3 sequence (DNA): TGTGCCAGTCAGGGTGGGGATCGGAGCAATCAGCCCCAGCATTTT. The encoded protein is CASQGGDRSNQPQHF.

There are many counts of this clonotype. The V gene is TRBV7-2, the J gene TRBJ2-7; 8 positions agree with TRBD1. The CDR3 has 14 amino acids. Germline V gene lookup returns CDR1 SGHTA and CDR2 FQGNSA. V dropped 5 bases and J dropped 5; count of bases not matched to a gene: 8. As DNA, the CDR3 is TGTGCCAGCAGCCGAGGACAGGGAAAGAACGAGCAGTACTTC. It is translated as CASSRGQGKNEQYF.

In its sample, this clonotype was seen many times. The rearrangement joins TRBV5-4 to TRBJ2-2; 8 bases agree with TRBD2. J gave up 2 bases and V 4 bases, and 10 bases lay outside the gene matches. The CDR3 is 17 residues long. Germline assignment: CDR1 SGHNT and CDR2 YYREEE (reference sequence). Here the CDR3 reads CASSPRLAGLNTGELFF. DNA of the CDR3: TGTGCCAGCAGCCCAAGGCTAGCGGGCCTTAACACCGGGGAGCTGTTTTTT.

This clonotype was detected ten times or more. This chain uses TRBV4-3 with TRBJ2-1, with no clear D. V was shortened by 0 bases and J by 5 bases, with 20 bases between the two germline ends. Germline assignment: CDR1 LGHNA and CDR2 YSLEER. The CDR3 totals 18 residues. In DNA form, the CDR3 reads TGCGCCAGCAGCCAAGATGATGAATCCCCCAATACTAACAATGAGCAGTTCTTC. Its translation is CASSQDDESPNTNNEQFF.

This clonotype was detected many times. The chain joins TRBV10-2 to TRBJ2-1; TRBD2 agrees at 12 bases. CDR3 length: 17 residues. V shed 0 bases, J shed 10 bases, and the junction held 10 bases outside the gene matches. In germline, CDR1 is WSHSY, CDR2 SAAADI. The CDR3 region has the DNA TGCGCCAGCAGTGAGTCGACTCGGCTAGCGGGAGGGCCCGAGCAGTTCTTC. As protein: CASSESTRLAGGPEQFF.

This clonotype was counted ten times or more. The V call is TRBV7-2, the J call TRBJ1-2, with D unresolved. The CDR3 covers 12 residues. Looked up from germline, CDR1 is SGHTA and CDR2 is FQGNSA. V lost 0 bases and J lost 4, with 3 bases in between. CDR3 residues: CASSLATYGYTF. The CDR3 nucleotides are TGTGCCAGCAGCTTAGCCACCTATGGCTACACCTTC.

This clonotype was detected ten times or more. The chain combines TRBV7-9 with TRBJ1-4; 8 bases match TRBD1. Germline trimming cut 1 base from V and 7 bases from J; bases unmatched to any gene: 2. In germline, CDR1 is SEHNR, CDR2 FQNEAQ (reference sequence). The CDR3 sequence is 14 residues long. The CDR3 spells CASSLGTGFEKLFF. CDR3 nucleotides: TGTGCCAGCAGCTTAGGGACAGGGTTTGAAAAACTGTTTTTT. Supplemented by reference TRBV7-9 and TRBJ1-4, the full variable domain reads DTGVSQNPRHKITKRGQNVTFRCDPISEHNRLYWYRQTLGQGPEFLTYFQNEAQLEKSRLLSDRFSAERPKGSFSTLEIQRTEQGDSAMYLCASSLGTGFEKLFFGSGTQLSVL.

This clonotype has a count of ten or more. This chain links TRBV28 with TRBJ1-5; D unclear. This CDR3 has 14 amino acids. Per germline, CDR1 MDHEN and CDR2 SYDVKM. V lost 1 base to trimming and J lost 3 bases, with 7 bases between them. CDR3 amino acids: CASSLYGDNQPQHF. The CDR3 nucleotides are TGTGCCAGCAGTTTATATGGTGACAATCAGCCCCAGCATTTT.

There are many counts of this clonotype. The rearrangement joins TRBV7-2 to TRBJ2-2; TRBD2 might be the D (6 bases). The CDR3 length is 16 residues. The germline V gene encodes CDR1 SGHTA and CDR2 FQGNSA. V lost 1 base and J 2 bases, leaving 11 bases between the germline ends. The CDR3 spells CASSLVGGTNTGELFF. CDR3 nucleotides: TGTGCCAGCAGCTTAGTTGGCGGGACCAACACCGGGGAGCTGTTTTTT.

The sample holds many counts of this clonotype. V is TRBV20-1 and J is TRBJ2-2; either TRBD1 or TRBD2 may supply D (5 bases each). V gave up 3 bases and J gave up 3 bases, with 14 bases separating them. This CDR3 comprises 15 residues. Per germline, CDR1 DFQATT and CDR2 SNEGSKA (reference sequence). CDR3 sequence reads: CSASPTGRDTGELFF. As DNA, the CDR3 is TGCAGTGCTAGCCCCACGGGGCGGGACACCGGGGAGCTGTTTTTT.

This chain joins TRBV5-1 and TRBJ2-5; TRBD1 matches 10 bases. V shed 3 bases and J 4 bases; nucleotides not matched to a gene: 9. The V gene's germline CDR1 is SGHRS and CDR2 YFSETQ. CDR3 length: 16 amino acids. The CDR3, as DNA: TGCGCCAGCAGCTCCGTGATGACAGGGGGCTCAGAGACCCAGTACTTC. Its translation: CASSSVMTGGSETQYF.

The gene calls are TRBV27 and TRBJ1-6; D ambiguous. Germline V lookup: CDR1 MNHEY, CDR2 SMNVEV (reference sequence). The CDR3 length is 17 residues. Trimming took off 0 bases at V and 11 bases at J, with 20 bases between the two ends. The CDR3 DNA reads TGTGCCAGCAGTTTATCCACAGTGTTGGGTGGAAGGGCACCCCTCCACTTT. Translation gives CASSLSTVLGGRAPLHF.

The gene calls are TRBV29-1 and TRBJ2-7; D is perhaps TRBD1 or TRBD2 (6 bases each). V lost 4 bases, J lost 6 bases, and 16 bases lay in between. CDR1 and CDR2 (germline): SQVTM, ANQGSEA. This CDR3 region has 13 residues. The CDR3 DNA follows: TGCAGCGTTGTTGGAGGGGGAAAGGGCGAGCAGTACTTC. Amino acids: CSVVGGGKGEQYF.

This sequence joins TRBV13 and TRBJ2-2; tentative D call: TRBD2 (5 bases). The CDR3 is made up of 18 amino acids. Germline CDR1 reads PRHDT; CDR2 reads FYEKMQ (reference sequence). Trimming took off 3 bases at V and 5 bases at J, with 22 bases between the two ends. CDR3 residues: CASSFGELVGESTGELFF. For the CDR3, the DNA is TGTGCCAGCAGCTTTGGGGAGTTGGTGGGAGAGAGTACCGGGGAGCTGTTTTTT.

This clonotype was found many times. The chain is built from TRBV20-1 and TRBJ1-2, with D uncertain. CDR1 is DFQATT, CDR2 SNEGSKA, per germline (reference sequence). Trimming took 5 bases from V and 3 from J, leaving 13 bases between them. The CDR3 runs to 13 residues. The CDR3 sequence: CSARLPADYGYTF. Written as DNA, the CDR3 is TGCAGTGCTCGTTTACCGGCGGACTATGGCTACACCTTC.

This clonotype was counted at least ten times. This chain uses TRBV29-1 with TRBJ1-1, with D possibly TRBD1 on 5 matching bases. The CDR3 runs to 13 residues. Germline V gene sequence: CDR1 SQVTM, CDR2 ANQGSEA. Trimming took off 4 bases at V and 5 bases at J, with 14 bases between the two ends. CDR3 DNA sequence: TGCAGCGTTGGGTTTGGGGGGAAAACTGAAGCTTTCTTT. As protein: CSVGFGGKTEAFF.